Following are 15 T cell receptor beta chains from one sample sequenced in a study of blood T cell repertoires in COVID-19. TCRdb's table, derived via immunoSEQ multiplex PCR, lists solely in-frame clones and lacks some. The table shows approximately 94,000 clones, with about 85% occurring only once. Sample: peripheral blood. The receptor set was obtained from a man aged 50 or older with active or convalescent COVID-19.

The J gene is TRBJ1-2, the V gene TRBV9; D perhaps matches TRBD1 (5 bases). With 0 bases removed from V and 3 bases from J, the gap between germline ends came to 9 bases. Germline lookup yields CDR1 SGDLS and CDR2 YYNGEE. The CDR3 has 14 amino acids. CDR3 sequence reads: CASSVASGDYGYTF. DNA of the CDR3: TGTGCCAGCAGCGTAGCTTCGGGGGACTATGGCTACACCTTC.

The J gene is TRBJ2-7, the V gene TRBV19, with TRBD2 as a possible D gene (7 bases). Trimming removed 5 bases from V and 6 bases from J, with 20 bases in between. Per germline, CDR1 LNHDA and CDR2 SQIVND (reference sequence). This CDR3 is 15 amino acids long. The CDR3 nucleotides are TGTGCCAGTAGTCCTTGGGGGGGGCGAAGAAGCGAGCAGTACTTC. It is translated as CASSPWGGRRSEQYF. The complete variable domain, with remaining parts taken from reference TRBV19 and TRBJ2-7, reads DGGITQSPKYLFRKEGQNVTLSCEQNLNHDAMYWYRQDPGQGLRLIYYSQIVNDFQKGDIAEGYSVSREKKESFPLTVTSAQKNPTAFYLCASSPWGGRRSEQYFGPGTRLTVT.

V is TRBV5-1 and J is TRBJ1-2; TRBD1 matches at 7 bases. Germline CDR1 SGHRS, CDR2 YFSETQ. CDR3 length equals 15 residues. V lost 4 bases to trimming and J lost 3 bases; unmatched junction nucleotides: 9. The CDR3 reads CASSAGGTSDYGYTF. CDR3 DNA: TGCGCCAGCAGCGCAGGGGGAACCTCAGACTATGGCTACACCTTC.

V gene TRBV5-8 combines with J gene TRBJ2-7, with unresolved D. The CDR3 has 12 residues. Germline CDR1 and CDR2: SGHTS and YDEGEE. V was pared by 3 bases and J by 3 bases, with 7 bases between. DNA for the CDR3: TGTGCCAGCAGCTCCCAAATCTACGAGCAGTACTTC. It specifies CASSSQIYEQYF.

The chain has TRBV30 and TRBJ2-6; tentative D call: TRBD2 (7 bases). V was clipped by 0 bases and J by 3 bases, with 12 bases between them. This CDR3 has 16 residues. Germline CDR1 GTSNPN, CDR2 SVGIG (reference sequence). CDR3 sequence: CAWSVSGGGGANVLTF. DNA of the CDR3: TGTGCCTGGAGTGTGTCGGGGGGCGGTGGGGCCAACGTCCTGACTTTC.

The chain couples TRBV9 to TRBJ2-7; 8 bases map to TRBD2. Trimming at V came to 0 bases and at J to 4 bases, leaving 9 bases not matched to a gene. The CDR3 is made up of 16 amino acids. Germline assignment: CDR1 SGDLS and CDR2 YYNGEE. As DNA, the CDR3 is TGTGCCAGCAGCGTAGGGGTTAGCGGGAATTTTTACGAGCAGTACTTC. Translation: CASSVGVSGNFYEQYF.

J is TRBJ1-1 and V is TRBV3-1 (or the pseudogene TRBV3-2); D gene ambiguous. The germline V and J ends were trimmed by 2 bases and 4 bases, with 8 bases remaining between them. The CDR3 consists of 13 residues. Germline loops: CDR1 LGHDT, CDR2 YNNKEL (reference sequence). The CDR3 sequence: CASSQYQRTEAFF. In DNA form, the CDR3 reads TGTGCCAGCAGCCAATATCAGCGCACTGAAGCTTTCTTT.

The CDR3 DNA is TGTGCCAGCAGCTTAGAAGGGACAGGGAGAGAAAAACTGTTTTTT. Translated: CASSLEGTGREKLFF. This chain joins TRBV7-2 and TRBJ1-4, with 9 bases aligning to TRBD1. Trimming took 1 base from V and 8 from J; bases not matched to a gene: 5. CDR3 size: 15 residues. Germline CDR1 is SGHTA and CDR2 is FQGNSA.

The chain joins TRBV19 to TRBJ1-1; 11 nucleotides line up with TRBD1. V lost 10 bases and J lost 8; bases outside the gene matches: 9. Germline CDR1 and CDR2: LNHDA and SQIVND (reference sequence). CDR3 length equals 13 residues. The CDR3 nucleotides read TGTGCCACCTCCGGGACAGGGGGTCAGGAAGCTTTCTTT. Its translation is CATSGTGGQEAFF.

The chain employs TRBV7-2 and TRBJ2-5; possibly TRBD1 for D (5 bases). The CDR3 contains 16 residues. CDR1 and CDR2 (germline): SGHTA, FQGNSA. Trimming shortened V by 2 bases and J by 5 bases, and 18 bases separated the two germline ends. DNA for the CDR3: TGTGCCAGCAGCTTATCTTGGGGCCCCGAAGCGGAGACCCAGTACTTC. Its protein is CASSLSWGPEAETQYF.

The CDR3 loop is CATSDRIRLAGDQNEQFF. The CDR3, as DNA: TGTGCCACCAGTGACCGAATCCGACTAGCGGGAGATCAAAATGAGCAGTTCTTC. This chain links TRBV24-1 with TRBJ2-1, with TRBD2 identical over 12 bases. V was pared by 4 bases and J by 7 bases, with 13 bases of the junction left unmatched. CDR3 length: 18 amino acids. Germline lookup yields CDR1 KGHDR and CDR2 SFDVKD.

The rearrangement joins TRBV5-5 to TRBJ2-3; a possible D gene is TRBD2 (5 bases). The ends were cut back, 0 bases at V and 3 bases at J, with 11 bases in the middle. The CDR3 is 15 residues long. Germline V gene sequence: CDR1 SGHKS, CDR2 YYEKEE (reference sequence). The CDR3 loop reads CASSLGEGYTDTQYF. The CDR3 DNA is TGTGCCAGCAGCTTGGGAGAGGGATATACAGATACGCAGTATTTT.

The V call is TRBV6-4, the J call TRBJ2-1; D is possibly TRBD2 (5 bases). Germline V gene data show CDR1 as MRHNA and CDR2 as SNTAGT. This CDR3 contains 16 residues. V lost 1 base and J 8 bases, leaving 18 bases between the germline ends. CDR3 sequence (DNA): TGTGCCAGCAGTGACTTGGTCAGGACTGATTCCCATGAGCAGTTCTTC. Translating it yields CASSDLVRTDSHEQFF.

The V and J genes are TRBV20-1 and TRBJ2-1; tentative D call: TRBD2 (5 bases). The CDR3 runs to 13 residues. Deletions cut 3 bases from V and 2 bases from J, with 8 bases between. Germline assignment: CDR1 DFQATT and CDR2 SNEGSKA (reference sequence). The CDR3 bases are TGCAGTGCTAGTAGGCGGGCCTACAATGAGCAGTTCTTC. Translated, it gives CSASRRAYNEQFF.

The chain uses TRBV6-5 and TRBJ2-7, with D possibly TRBD2 on 5 matching bases. The CDR3 totals 14 residues. Between the trimmed V and J ends, which lost 6 bases and 5 bases, there was a span of 17 bases. Looked up from germline, CDR1 is MNHEY and CDR2 is SVGAGI. The CDR3 reads CASRVTWGSDEQYF. In nucleotides, the CDR3 is TGTGCCAGCAGAGTTACATGGGGTAGCGACGAGCAGTACTTC.